This T cell receptor beta chain was found in a study of T cells in lung cancer brain metastases listed by TCRdb under 2018. Turning to the overall study: About 85% of the 20 patients had a history of tobacco use, with a median of approximately 40 pack-years. Of the approximately 20 patients, approximately 19 received no interval therapy between resection of the primary and resection of the metastasis. Of the patients, about a dozen were female and several were male, and their median age at first diagnosis was around 57 years. The study compared TCR beta CDR3 repertoires between fully resected primary non-small cell lung cancers and paired brain metastases. A cohort of around 20 patients was included, from whom 40 specimens were contributed, with one primary lung lesion and one brain metastasis obtained from each patient. DNA integrity number averaged roughly 4 in both primary and metastatic specimens, with no significant difference between sites. Median interval between primary and brain metastasis specimen acquisition was about 350 days. On the study overall, not on this receptor specifically: It was not possible to control for the effects of preoperative corticosteroids on T cell infiltration in brain metastases. DNA fragmentation in the FFPE samples may have kept the complete infiltrating T cell repertoire from being retrieved. Most clones were lesion-specific, with limited overlap between paired lesions (mean Morisita index approximately 0.24). Significantly fewer unique productive clones were found in brain metastases than in paired primaries (median approximately 1,500 versus 4,500). The ten most abundant clones made up a significantly larger repertoire fraction in brain metastases than primaries, suggesting clonal expansion.

Remarks on this clone: There is no known antigen for this receptor. No qualities accompany the bases; no much larger clone lies one base away.

Its CDR3 holds 16 amino acids, cysteine through phenylalanine. Just CDR3 DNA is preserved here, 48 bases in frame from base 1. Trimming at the junction amounts to 4 bases on V and 0 bases on J, and the germline ends lie 13 bases apart. As encoded in the germline V gene, CDR1 is SNHLY while CDR2 is FYNNEI. Each sample received between roughly 2 and 4.92 ug of genomic DNA as input, and paired samples received equal DNA input. TCR beta libraries were constructed with the immunoSEQ hsTCRbeta Kit, which uses multiplexed V and J gene primers in two PCR steps. Pooled libraries, together with positive and negative controls, were sequenced on an Illumina MiSeq with a 100-cycle paired-end protocol. As for the original processing: The immunoSEQ vendor processed the raw data into normalized, annotated TCR beta repertoire reports. Richness was defined as the number of unique clones by nucleotide sequence, and the iChao1 and Efron-Thisted estimators were used to extrapolate total richness. To characterize and compare the paired lesions, the analysis used Pielou's evenness, Simpson's index, the proportional abundance of the top-ten clones, and the Morisita overlap index. TCRdb's version of the immuneACCESS table is confined to in-frame rearrangements and falls short of the full clone set. An unresolved V gene accounts for under half of the shortfall where checked; the remainder is of unknown origin. V and J calls and clone size come straight from that table; D and trimming were deduced from the DNA. This sample holds around 5,600 clones; approximately 88% were observed only once. The ten largest clonotypes hold under 7.5% of the sample.

Patients had resection for either synchronous oligometastatic disease or delayed recurrence of a solitary brain metastasis. Patients with a history of multiple malignancies were excluded so that cancers other than NSCLC would not be included. Tumor areas were macrodissected from roughly 5 deparaffinized 9.5 to 10 um unstained sections guided by marked H&E slides. Every specimen was formalin-fixed and paraffin-embedded (FFPE). Genomic DNA was extracted using the AllPrep DNA/RNA FFPE Kit. The V and J segments used are TRBV2 and TRBJ2-1; the D gene is possibly TRBD1 or TRBD2, each agreeing over 5 bases. The sequence was obtained from a man between 45 and 60 years old with non-small cell lung cancer that had spread to the brain. Sequencing input: tumor tissue from a brain metastasis. Interpreted using the paper, the cell subset or site label stands for: paired resected brain metastasis. Here is the DNA: TGTGCCAGCAGTGCCCTTGCAGGGAGCTCCTACAATGAGCAGTTCTTC. Its product reads: CASSALAGSSYNEQFF.